The next 28 T cell receptor beta chains were all read from a single sample in a study of T cells in Graves' hyperthyroidism and ophthalmopathy. TCR beta CDR3 sequences were amplified from RNA transcripts. Primed by the HTBI set, a first-round RT-PCR was run on the TCR CDR3. TCRdb re-derived calls from the multiplex PCR reads in MiXCR, one entry per CDR3 protein. This repertoire shows a few hundred thousand distinct CDR3 sequences, approximately 25% found once; its top ten account for around 70%. The sample taken for sequencing was blood. Receptors were obtained from a man aged 50-59 years with Graves' hyperthyroidism.

This clonotype was found many times. The CDR3 protein is CSADPGLASTDTQYF. The CDR3 coding sequence is TGCAGTGCGGATCCGGGACTAGCGAGCACAGATACGCAGTATTTT. The chain uses TRBV20-1 and TRBJ2-3, with 10 bases aligning to TRBD2. CDR1 is DFQATT and CDR2 is SNEGSKA in the germline V gene (reference sequence). The CDR3 runs to 15 residues. Trimming at V came to 6 bases and at J to 0 bases, leaving 6 bases not matched to a gene.

Only a few counts were recorded for this clonotype. This chain links TRBV11-3 with TRBJ2-7; 10 bases fit TRBD1. From germline, CDR1 is SGHNT and CDR2 YENEEA. The CDR3 contains 14 residues. Trimming removed 5 bases from V and 6 bases from J; junction bases left unmatched: 7. CDR3 region: CASSKSGDRGEQYF. The CDR3 nucleotides read TGTGCCAGCAGCAAATCCGGGGACAGGGGCGAGCAGTACTTC.

The V gene is TRBV6-1, the J gene TRBJ2-6; TRBD1 agrees at 9 bases. V lost 5 bases to trimming and J lost 4 bases; unmatched junction nucleotides: 18. CDR3 length: 20 residues. The germline gives CDR1 MNHNS, CDR2 SASEGT. CDR3 amino acids: CASSYLYGAQGARGANVLTF. CDR3 DNA sequence: TGTGCCAGCAGTTACCTTTACGGGGCACAGGGGGCGCGGGGGGCCAACGTCCTGACTTTC.

This clonotype has a count of ten or more. The CDR3 loop is CASSLRDNEQFF. The DNA of the CDR3 is TGTGCCAGCAGCTTAAGGGACAATGAGCAGTTCTTC. The V call is TRBV7-2, the J call TRBJ2-1, with no clear D. This CDR3 is built from 12 residues. V lost 2 bases and J lost 5, with 4 bases in between. Germline-derived CDR1 and CDR2 are SGHTA and FQGNSA.

The chain joins TRBV29-1 to TRBJ2-3; no firm D call. CDR3 length: 12 residues. Germline V gene data show CDR1 as SQVTM and CDR2 as ANQGSEA. V was clipped by 7 bases and J by 0 bases, with 8 bases between them. CDR3 sequence reads: CSAKSSTDTQYF. In DNA, the CDR3 is TGCAGCGCCAAGTCTAGCACAGATACGCAGTATTTT.

This clonotype has only a few counts. The chain carries TRBV6-1 and TRBJ2-7; no clear D gene. CDR1 and CDR2 (germline): MNHNS, SASEGT. The CDR3 is made up of 14 amino acids. The V end was cut by 6 bases, the J end by 5 bases, with 17 bases between. This chain's CDR3 is CASSSEGMRNEQYF. As DNA, the CDR3 is TGTGCCAGCAGCAGCGAAGGGATGAGGAACGAGCAGTACTTC.

Points on this clonotype: At one end the junction does not follow the germline gene, possibly because of a read error. V is TRBV12-3 or TRBV12-4 and J is TRBJ2-1, with D possibly being TRBD1 (6 bases). There are 11 residues in the CDR3. DNA of the CDR3: TGTGCCAGCAGAGGCATCAGGGGCTTGGTCTTC. Its protein product is CASRGIRGLVF.

The rearrangement links TRBV4-2 to TRBJ2-1; the D is unclear. Trimming pared 5 bases from V and 0 bases from J, leaving 17 bases between. Per the germline V gene, CDR1 is LGHNA and CDR2 is YNFKEQ. The CDR3 has 17 amino acids. CDR3 coding DNA: TGTGCCAGCAGCGTCACCTTCCCTCTGAGCTCCTACAATGAGCAGTTCTTC. This codes for CASSVTFPLSSYNEQFF.

This clonotype turned up a few times. This chain joins TRBV6-1 and TRBJ1-3; D possibly corresponds to TRBD1 (5 bases). This CDR3 is 14 amino acids long. V shed 7 bases and J shed 3 bases, with 13 bases lying between them. The V gene's germline CDR1 is MNHNS and CDR2 SASEGT. The CDR3, as DNA: TGTGCCAGCACAAGGGGATCCGATGGAAACACCATATATTTT. It specifies CASTRGSDGNTIYF.

V usage is TRBV12-3 or TRBV12-4 and J usage is TRBJ2-7, with 8 positions matching TRBD1. V shed 6 bases and J 2 bases; nucleotides not matched to a gene: 9. This CDR3 has 15 residues. This chain's CDR3 is CASSLGQGGPYEQYF. The DNA of the CDR3 is TGTGCCAGCAGCCTAGGACAGGGCGGGCCCTACGAGCAGTACTTC.

V usage is TRBV5-4 and J usage is TRBJ2-5; D is possibly TRBD1 or TRBD2 (5 bases each). The V end was cut by 0 bases, the J end by 2 bases, with 11 bases between. From germline, CDR1 is SGHNT and CDR2 YYREEE (reference sequence). This CDR3 has 15 residues. CDR3 loop: CASSLVQGAQETQYF. CDR3 nucleotide sequence: TGTGCCAGCAGCTTGGTTCAGGGAGCGCAAGAGACCCAGTACTTC.

The sample holds a few counts of this clonotype. V is TRBV7-8 and J is TRBJ2-5; no definite D call. Between the trimmed V and J ends, which lost 1 base and 5 bases, there was a span of 8 bases. Germline lookup yields CDR1 SGHVS and CDR2 FQNEAQ. The CDR3 has 13 amino acids. As DNA, the CDR3 is TGTGCCAGCAGCTTAGTAGAATCGGAGACCCAGTACTTC. Translating it yields CASSLVESETQYF.

This clonotype was counted between two and nine times. This rearrangement joins TRBV7-9 to TRBJ2-7; 14 bases are shared with TRBD2. Germline V CDR1 and CDR2: SEHNR, FQNEAQ (reference sequence). CDR3 length: 15 amino acids. With V trimmed by 4 bases and J by 5 bases, 4 bases remained unmatched. CDR3 loop: CASSSRLAGGDEQYF. CDR3 coding DNA: TGTGCCAGCAGCTCCCGACTAGCGGGAGGGGACGAGCAGTACTTC.

There are many counts of this clonotype. The genes are TRBV20-1 and TRBJ2-3; perhaps TRBD2 as D (5 bases). Germline V gene sequence: CDR1 DFQATT, CDR2 SNEGSKA (reference sequence). CDR3 length: 12 residues. Here the CDR3 DNA reads TGCTGTTGCTATAGCGGCACAGATACGCAGTATTTT. This codes for CCCYSGTDTQYF.

This chain links TRBV28 with TRBJ2-2; D uncertain. The CDR3 is made up of 14 amino acids. V lost 6 bases and J lost 1, with 9 bases in between. CDR1 is MDHEN, CDR2 SYDVKM, per germline. The CDR3 nucleotides are TGTGCCAGCAGGAAAGACCGGAACACCGGGGAGCTGTTTTTT. Translated, it gives CASRKDRNTGELFF. The variable domain in full, with the rest retrieved from reference TRBV28 and TRBJ2-2, is DVKVTQSSRYLVKRTGEKVFLECVQDMDHENMFWYRQDPGLGLRLIYFSYDVKMKEKGDIPEGYSVSREKKERFSLILESASTNQTSMYLCASRKDRNTGELFFGEGSRLTVL.

This clonotype was found a few times. The rearrangement uses TRBV2 and TRBJ2-7; TRBD2 aligns across 13 bases. CDR3 length equals 15 residues. Trimming removed 5 bases from V and 7 bases from J; junction bases left unmatched: 8. Germline CDR1 reads SNHLY; CDR2 reads FYNNEI. CDR3 DNA: TGTGCCAGCAGTAAGACTAGCGGGAGGCTTCGGGAGCAGTACTTC. Its protein product is CASSKTSGRLREQYF. The variable domain in full, completed from reference TRBV2 and TRBJ2-7, reads EPEVTQTPSHQVTQMGQEVILRCVPISNHLYFYWYRQILGQKVEFLVSFYNNEISEKSEIFDDQFSVERPDGSNFTLKIRSTKLEDSAMYFCASSKTSGRLREQYFGPGTRLTVT.

The chain couples TRBV7-3 to TRBJ2-3, with 9 bases fitting TRBD1. The V gene end was trimmed by 6 bases and the J gene end by 2 bases; junction bases not matched to a gene: 9. CDR3 length equals 16 residues. Germline values: CDR1 SGHTA, CDR2 FQGTGA. CDR3 DNA: TGTGCCAGCAGTCCCCTCGGGACAGGGCTCACAGATACGCAGTATTTT. Protein: CASSPLGTGLTDTQYF.

In this sample, this clonotype turned up a few times. The rearrangement links TRBV9 to TRBJ1-1; no clear D. Germline-derived CDR1 and CDR2 are SGDLS and YYNGEE. The CDR3 runs 13 residues. Trimming pared 2 bases from V and 2 bases from J, leaving 7 bases between. The CDR3 DNA reads as TGTGCCAGCAGCGTTGGGCCAAACACTGAAGCTTTCTTT. It specifies CASSVGPNTEAFF.

A few counts support this clonotype. J is TRBJ2-1 and V is TRBV7-6; 10 bases align to TRBD1. The CDR3 is made up of 16 amino acids. Trimming removed 3 bases from V and 4 bases from J; junction bases left unmatched: 6. Per germline, CDR1 SGHVS and CDR2 FNYEAQ. In nucleotides, the CDR3 is TGTGCCAGCAGCTTCACCGGGACAGGGGCTTACAATGAGCAGTTCTTC. Translated, it gives CASSFTGTGAYNEQFF.

A few counts support this clonotype. The J gene is TRBJ2-2, the V gene TRBV5-6; D uncertain. CDR1 and CDR2 from the germline V gene are SGHDT and YYEEEE. The V end lost 2 bases, the J end lost 4 bases, and 15 bases lay between the germline ends. The CDR3 runs to 16 residues. The CDR3 bases are TGTGCCAGCAGCTTTCAGGAGATCATGGGCACCGGGGAGCTGTTTTTT. This sequence encodes CASSFQEIMGTGELFF.

Only a few counts were recorded for this clonotype. CDR3 amino acids: CASSPVGQGGELFF. The CDR3 bases are TGTGCCAGCAGCCCGGTCGGGCAGGGGGGGGAGCTGTTTTTT. The chain has TRBV7-3 and TRBJ2-2; D perhaps matches TRBD1 (6 bases). From germline, CDR1 is SGHTA and CDR2 FQGTGA. V shed 5 bases and J shed 8 bases, with 15 bases lying between them. The CDR3 is 14 residues long.

This clonotype came up many times. The rearrangement joins TRBV2 to TRBJ2-1; D is uncertain. The V and J ends lost 9 bases and 0 bases respectively, with 9 bases between them. The CDR3 is made up of 13 amino acids. The V gene's germline CDR1 is SNHLY and CDR2 FYNNEI. The CDR3 here is CARAQDSYNEQFF. CDR3 nucleotides: TGTGCCAGGGCCCAGGACTCCTACAATGAGCAGTTCTTC.

This clonotype has at least ten counts. V and J are TRBV3-1 and TRBJ1-2; the D gene is possibly TRBD1 (5 bases). V was shortened by 2 bases and J by 3 bases, with 10 bases between the two germline ends. The CDR3 totals 14 residues. CDR1 and CDR2 from the germline V gene are LGHDT and YNNKEL (reference sequence). The CDR3 nucleotides are TGTGCCAGCAGCCAATACGGGGCCGACTATGGCTACACCTTC. As protein: CASSQYGADYGYTF.

This clonotype was picked up a small number of times. The chain couples TRBV18 to TRBJ1-1, with D unresolved. Per the germline V gene, CDR1 is KGHSH and CDR2 is LQKENI. Deletions cut 2 bases from V and 4 bases from J, with 5 bases between. This CDR3 is built from 12 residues. CDR3 DNA sequence: TGTGCCAGCTCACCAACGGCCACTGAAGCTTTCTTT. Translation gives CASSPTATEAFF.

The rearrangement joins TRBV28 to TRBJ1-3, with D unclear. The CDR3 has 12 amino acids. The V gene lost 1 base and the J gene lost 3 bases, with 1 base spanning the gap. Germline V gene data show CDR1 as MDHEN and CDR2 as SYDVKM. The CDR3 coding sequence is TGTGCCAGCAGTTTATATGGAAACACCATATATTTT. Translated: CASSLYGNTIYF.

The chain joins TRBV12-5 to TRBJ1-5; D is uncertain. The V gene's germline CDR1 is LGHNT and CDR2 FRNRAP. V lost 0 bases and J lost 0, with 9 bases in between. The CDR3 length is 16 residues. CDR3 bases: TGTGCTAGTGGTTTGGTCCAGGCCTATAGCAATCAGCCCCAGCATTTT. Translating it yields CASGLVQAYSNQPQHF.

This clonotype was seen ten or more times. V and J are TRBV7-2 and TRBJ2-7, with TRBD2 matching over 7 bases. This CDR3 region has 15 residues. Germline loops: CDR1 SGHTA, CDR2 FQGNSA. The trim removed 2 bases at V and 4 bases at J, leaving 8 bases unmatched. The CDR3 loop reads CASSLKPREDYEQYF. CDR3 DNA sequence: TGTGCCAGCAGCTTAAAACCCCGGGAGGATTACGAGCAGTACTTC.

The chain combines TRBV5-1 with TRBJ2-7, with 7 bases matching TRBD1. The CDR3 loop spans 14 amino acids. The germline V gene encodes CDR1 SGHRS and CDR2 YFSETQ. After removal of 4 bases from V and 0 bases from J, the junction contained 4 bases not matched to a gene. Here the CDR3 reads CASSPQGFSYEQYF. The CDR3 DNA is TGCGCCAGCAGCCCACAGGGGTTCTCCTACGAGCAGTACTTC.